Listed below are T cell receptor beta chains from one sample, sequenced in a study of T-cell memory formation after mild COVID-19. Each CDR3 protein gets one entry after TCRdb re-called the 5' RACE reads with MiXCR. The sample has around 250,000 distinct CDR3 sequences; around 16% are singletons. Sequencing was done on a sample of PBMCs or a T cell subset sorted from them (not recorded which). The receptors come from a man aged 18 to 30 who had mild COVID-19 (a few samples of this study predate the infection). Cell type and time point are not known. Each CDR3 is given with its conserved first and last residue. Each record gives: CDR3 DNA, CDR3 protein, J gene, V gene, clone size, D gene. A D gene is named only where the DNA matches it firmly. Clone size is stated in some rows and not others, as once, few, many or a class when expanded.

CDR3 DNA: TGTGCCAGCAGCTTAAGAGGCGGGGGCAATGAGCAGTTCTTC; CDR3 protein: CASSLRGGGNEQFF; J gene: TRBJ2-1; V gene: TRBV7-3; clone size: NA; D gene: TRBD2
CDR3 DNA: TGTGCCAGCAGCTCCCGGGACATCTCTAATTCACCCCTCCACTTT; CDR3 protein: CASSSRDISNSPLHF; J gene: TRBJ1-6; V gene: TRBV7-2; clone size: few; D gene: NA
CDR3 DNA: TGTGCCAGCAGCGAGACAGCGAACATTAAGGTGAACACTGAAGCTTTCTTT; CDR3 protein: CASSETANIKVNTEAFF; J gene: TRBJ1-1; V gene: TRBV9; clone size: few; D gene: NA
CDR3 DNA: TGCGCCAGCAGCTTCGAGGGGCGCACAGATACGCAGTATTTT; CDR3 protein: CASSFEGRTDTQYF; J gene: TRBJ2-3; V gene: TRBV5-1; clone size: NA; D gene: NA
CDR3 DNA: TGCAGCGTTGCCGGGACAGGGTCTATTGAGCAGTTCTTC; CDR3 protein: CSVAGTGSIEQFF; J gene: TRBJ2-1; V gene: TRBV29-1; clone size: NA; D gene: TRBD1
CDR3 DNA: TGCGCCAGCACGGGCGACTACGAGCAGTACTTC; CDR3 protein: CASTGDYEQYF; J gene: TRBJ2-7; V gene: TRBV23-1; clone size: NA; D gene: NA
CDR3 DNA: TGCGCCAGCAGCTCTAGCGCGAACACCGGGGAGCTGTTTTTT; CDR3 protein: CASSSSANTGELFF; J gene: TRBJ2-2; V gene: TRBV5-1; clone size: many; D gene: NA
CDR3 DNA: TGCGCCAGCAGCCATCAGGACCGGGAGACCCAGTACTTC; CDR3 protein: CASSHQDRETQYF; J gene: TRBJ2-5; V gene: TRBV4-1; clone size: few; D gene: NA
CDR3 DNA: TGTGCCAGCAGCTTACTAGGCGGGGGTCTGGACGAGCAGTACTTC; CDR3 protein: CASSLLGGGLDEQYF; J gene: TRBJ2-7; V gene: TRBV7-2; clone size: NA; D gene: TRBD2
CDR3 DNA: TGTGCCAGCAGCTTCGCGGGGGGCTTTAATCAGCCCCAGCATTTT; CDR3 protein: CASSFAGGFNQPQHF; J gene: TRBJ1-5; V gene: TRBV7-2; clone size: few; D gene: NA
CDR3 DNA: TGTGCCAGCAAACAGGGGTACAGCTCCTACGAGCAGTACTTC; CDR3 protein: CASKQGYSSYEQYF; J gene: TRBJ2-7; V gene: TRBV6-1; clone size: few; D gene: TRBD1
CDR3 DNA: TGTGCCATCAGTCTTAGCGGGGCTTACAATGAGCAGTTCTTC; CDR3 protein: CAISLSGAYNEQFF; J gene: TRBJ2-1; V gene: TRBV10-3; clone size: few; D gene: TRBD2
CDR3 DNA: TGTGCCAGCTCACCACGGCAGGGGGCCCAAGACTTC; CDR3 protein: CASSPRQGAQDF; J gene: TRBJ2-1; V gene: TRBV18; clone size: few; D gene: TRBD1
CDR3 DNA: TGCGCCAGCAGCCCGGGACTAGCGACTTCCCGTGAGCAGTTCTTC; CDR3 protein: CASSPGLATSREQFF; J gene: TRBJ2-1; V gene: TRBV4-1; clone size: few; D gene: TRBD2
CDR3 DNA: TGCAGTGCTCCAGCGGGGGGCACGGTAGATACGCAGTATTTT; CDR3 protein: CSAPAGGTVDTQYF; J gene: TRBJ2-3; V gene: TRBV20-1; clone size: NA; D gene: TRBD2
CDR3 DNA: TGTGCCAGCTCCGAGAAGGCGGGGGGGCCCGTAACAGATACGCAGTATTTT; CDR3 protein: CASSEKAGGPVTDTQYF; J gene: TRBJ2-3; V gene: TRBV25-1; clone size: NA; D gene: TRBD2
CDR3 DNA: TGTGCCAGCAGCACAACCGGGACTAGCGGGATCGAACTGAGCCAAGAGACCCAGTACTTC; CDR3 protein: CASSTTGTSGIELSQETQYF; J gene: TRBJ2-5; V gene: TRBV7-2; clone size: NA; D gene: TRBD2
CDR3 DNA: TGCGCCAGCAGCTTGCAGGGAATGAGCGGAAACACCATATATTTT; CDR3 protein: CASSLQGMSGNTIYF; J gene: TRBJ1-3; V gene: TRBV5-1; clone size: NA; D gene: NA
CDR3 DNA: TGTGCCAGCAGTGTCCTAGCGGGGGCCCGACAAGAGACCCAGTACTTC; CDR3 protein: CASSVLAGARQETQYF; J gene: TRBJ2-5; V gene: TRBV6-1; clone size: few; D gene: TRBD2
CDR3 DNA: TGTGCCAGCAGCCCATCCGTCGGAACCCCCTACGAGCAGTACTTC; CDR3 protein: CASSPSVGTPYEQYF; J gene: TRBJ2-7; V gene: TRBV11-1; clone size: NA; D gene: NA
CDR3 DNA: TGTGCCAGCAGTCCCCCACAGGGGGATACGCAGTATTTT; CDR3 protein: CASSPPQGDTQYF; J gene: TRBJ2-3; V gene: TRBV12-3/TRBV12-4; clone size: few; D gene: TRBD1
CDR3 DNA: TGTGCCAGTAGTGCGACTCAAGGGGCTGAAGCTTTCTTT; CDR3 protein: CASSATQGAEAFF; J gene: TRBJ1-1; V gene: TRBV19; clone size: few; D gene: NA
CDR3 DNA: TGCAGCGTTGGTGGGGACTCCTACGGGTACAATGAGCAGTTCTTC; CDR3 protein: CSVGGDSYGYNEQFF; J gene: TRBJ2-1; V gene: TRBV29-1; clone size: many; D gene: NA
CDR3 DNA: TGCGCCAGCAGCCAAGAATTGAGGCGGATCACCAAAAACATTCAGTACTTC; CDR3 protein: CASSQELRRITKNIQYF; J gene: TRBJ2-4; V gene: TRBV4-1; clone size: NA; D gene: NA
CDR3 DNA: TGTGCCAGCAGTGCGATACCGGGACAATTTAACTATGGCTACACCTTC; CDR3 protein: CASSAIPGQFNYGYTF; J gene: TRBJ1-2; V gene: TRBV12-3/TRBV12-4; clone size: few; D gene: NA
CDR3 DNA: TGCAGCGTGGGACTAGCGGGGGGCGTGTTGGAGACCCAGTACTTC; CDR3 protein: CSVGLAGGVLETQYF; J gene: TRBJ2-5; V gene: TRBV29-1; clone size: NA; D gene: TRBD2
CDR3 DNA: TGTGCCAGCAGCTCGAATCGGGGATCAAATACGCAGTATTTT; CDR3 protein: CASSSNRGSNTQYF; J gene: TRBJ2-3; V gene: TRBV7-2; clone size: few; D gene: NA
CDR3 DNA: TGTGCCAGCAGTCCTGGACTAAACTACGAGCAGTACTTC; CDR3 protein: CASSPGLNYEQYF; J gene: TRBJ2-7; V gene: TRBV9; clone size: few; D gene: NA
CDR3 DNA: TGCGCCAGCAGTCCCAGGGGACGGAACACCGGGGAGCTGTTTTTT; CDR3 protein: CASSPRGRNTGELFF; J gene: TRBJ2-2; V gene: TRBV4-1; clone size: NA; D gene: NA
CDR3 DNA: TGCGCCAGCAGCGGAGATGGGGGGCACTCGAACACCGGGGAGCTGTTTTTT; CDR3 protein: CASSGDGGHSNTGELFF; J gene: TRBJ2-2; V gene: TRBV5-1; clone size: NA; D gene: NA
CDR3 DNA: TGTGCCAGCAGCCGGACAGGGGTCGGCTATTGCTACACCTTC; CDR3 protein: CASSRTGVGYCYTF; J gene: TRBJ1-2; V gene: TRBV25-1; clone size: NA; D gene: TRBD1
CDR3 DNA: TGTGCCAGTAGCTCACAGGGGATTCGCAATCAGCCCCAGCATTTT; CDR3 protein: CASSSQGIRNQPQHF; J gene: TRBJ1-5; V gene: TRBV19; clone size: few; D gene: TRBD1
CDR3 DNA: TGCGCCAGCAGCTTTCCAGAGAACAATGAGCAGTTCTTC; CDR3 protein: CASSFPENNEQFF; J gene: TRBJ2-1; V gene: TRBV5-1; clone size: few; D gene: NA
CDR3 DNA: TGTGCCAGCAGTTCCAGGGGTAGCGGGGGCGTGAGCTCCTACAATGAGCAGTTCTTC; CDR3 protein: CASSSRGSGGVSSYNEQFF; J gene: TRBJ2-1; V gene: TRBV11-2; clone size: few; D gene: TRBD2
CDR3 DNA: TGTGCCAGCAGACTCGACAGCGAAAAACTGTTTTTT; CDR3 protein: CASRLDSEKLFF; J gene: TRBJ1-4; V gene: TRBV6-2/TRBV6-3; clone size: NA; D gene: NA
CDR3 DNA: TGTGCCACCAGCAGCAGGAGGTCCAATCAGCCCCAGCATTTT; CDR3 protein: CATSSRRSNQPQHF; J gene: TRBJ1-5; V gene: TRBV15; clone size: few; D gene: NA
CDR3 DNA: TGTGCCAGCAGTCTTCGATTCCGCTCCTACGAGCAGTACTTC; CDR3 protein: CASSLRFRSYEQYF; J gene: TRBJ2-7; V gene: TRBV7-8; clone size: NA; D gene: NA
CDR3 DNA: TGTGCCAGCTCACCACCCCTCGGAGCGGGGGTTAGCGAGCAGTACTTC; CDR3 protein: CASSPPLGAGVSEQYF; J gene: TRBJ2-7; V gene: TRBV18; clone size: few; D gene: TRBD2